This paragraph covers one T cell receptor (beta chain) sequence. This entry belongs to a study of blood T cell repertoires in COVID-19. Study in general: Each recovered donor of Cohort 3 presented with two negative PCRs, clearance, or symptom resolution.

Libraries were prepared by immunoSEQ multiplex PCR; TCRdb keeps only in-frame clonotypes and omits some of them. Of some 330,000 clones listed, roughly 86% are singletons. The CDR3 has 14 amino acids. J gave up 8 bases and V 6 bases, and 5 bases lay outside the gene matches. The germline CDR1 and CDR2 sequences are SNHLY and FYNNEI. All enrollees were roughly 18 to 95 years old and from some 24 US areas. Sequencing used PBMCs or T cells enriched from blood (not recorded which). This chain links TRBV2 with TRBJ1-4; 11 bases match TRBD1. This TCR derives from a man aged 40-49 years in a cohort exposed to, infected with or recovered from COVID-19 (not recorded which). In DNA form, the CDR3 reads TGTGCCAGCAGCTACCGGGACAGGGGGGAAAAACTGTTTTTT. This sequence encodes CASSYRDRGEKLFF.